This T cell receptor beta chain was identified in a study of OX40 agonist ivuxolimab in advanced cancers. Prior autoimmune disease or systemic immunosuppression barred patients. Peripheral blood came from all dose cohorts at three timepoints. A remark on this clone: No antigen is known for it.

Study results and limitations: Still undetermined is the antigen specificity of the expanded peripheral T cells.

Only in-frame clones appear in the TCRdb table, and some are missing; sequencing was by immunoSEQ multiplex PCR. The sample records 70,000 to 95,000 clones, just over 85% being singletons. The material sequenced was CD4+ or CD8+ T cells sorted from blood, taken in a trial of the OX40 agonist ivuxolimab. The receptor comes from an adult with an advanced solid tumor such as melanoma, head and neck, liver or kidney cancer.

CDR3 coding DNA: TGCGCCAGCAGCCAACTCACTAGCGGGAGCTACGAGCAGTACTTC. Translated, it gives CASSQLTSGSYEQYF. V and J are TRBV4-1 and TRBJ2-7; 11 nucleotides align to TRBD2. CDR1 and CDR2 (germline): MGHRA, YSYEKL. V lost 2 bases, J lost 3 bases, and 3 bases stayed unmatched. CDR3 length: 15 amino acids.